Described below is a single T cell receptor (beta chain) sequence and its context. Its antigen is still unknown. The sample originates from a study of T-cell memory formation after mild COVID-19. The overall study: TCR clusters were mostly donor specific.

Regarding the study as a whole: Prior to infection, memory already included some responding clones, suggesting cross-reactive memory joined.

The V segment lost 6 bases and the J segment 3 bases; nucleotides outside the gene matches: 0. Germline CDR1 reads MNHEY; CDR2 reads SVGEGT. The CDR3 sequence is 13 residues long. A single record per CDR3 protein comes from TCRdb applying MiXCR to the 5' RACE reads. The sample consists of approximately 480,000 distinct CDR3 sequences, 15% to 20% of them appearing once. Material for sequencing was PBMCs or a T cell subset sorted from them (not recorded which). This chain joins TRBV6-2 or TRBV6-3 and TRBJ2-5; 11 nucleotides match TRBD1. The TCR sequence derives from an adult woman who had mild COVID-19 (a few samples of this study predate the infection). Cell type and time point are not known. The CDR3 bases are TGTGCCAGCAGGGGACAGGGGGAAGAGACCCAGTACTTC. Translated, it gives CASRGQGEETQYF.